This TCR beta chain was sequenced during a study of blood T cell repertoires in COVID-19. TCRdb's copy holds only in-frame clones and misses some; the assay was immunoSEQ multiplex PCR. This sample yields approximately 84,000 clones, of which under 90% are seen a single time; less than 2% belongs to the top ten. The CDR3 spans 16 residues. With V trimmed by 5 bases and J by 9 bases, 8 bases remained unmatched. The V gene's germline CDR1 is SGHTA and CDR2 FQGNSA. This TCR was sampled from a human donor with active COVID-19. The donor label of this sample is uncertain. The chain combines TRBV7-2 with TRBJ2-1; 15 bases fit TRBD2. Sequencing was done on a sample of peripheral blood. The CDR3 DNA reads as TGTGCCAGCAGCCCCATGGGACTAGCGGGGGGATTTGAGCAGTTCTTC. This translates into CASSPMGLAGGFEQFF.